The clone carrying this T cell receptor (beta chain) was picked up one time. Each participant's cohort was designated according to participant-reported clinical history. Before being deemed recovered, Cohort 3 donors had two negative PCRs, clearance, or symptom resolution. This sample stems from a study of blood T cell repertoires in COVID-19. At the level of the study: There were acute and convalescent COVID-19 samples, and they came from the United States, Italy and Spain.

Per germline, CDR1 MNHEY and CDR2 SVGEGT. With V trimmed by 5 bases and J by 7 bases, 9 bases remained unmatched. CDR3 length: 14 amino acids. As originally analysed: Scientists estimated how many nucleated cells there were by amplifying reference gene primers. Method: immunoSEQ multiplex PCR; TCRdb's copy keeps in-frame clones and lacks some. Clone size and the V and J calls come from that table; the DNA yielded D and trimming. The sample holds 430,000 or so clones; 70% to 90% are singletons and the top ten take around 1.9%. The sequence was collected from a middle-aged woman who had recovered from COVID-19. The material sequenced was PBMCs or T cells enriched from blood (not recorded which). This chain connects TRBV6-2 or TRBV6-3 to TRBJ2-3, with 7 bases aligning to TRBD1. The CDR3 loop reads CASSAGGLLNTQYF. Written as DNA, the CDR3 is TGTGCCAGCAGTGCAGGGGGATTGTTGAATACGCAGTATTTT.